A selection of T cell receptor beta chains follows, all from one sample in a study of T cell responses to AZD1222 COVID-19 vaccine. Generated by immunoSEQ multiplex PCR, the TCRdb table keeps only in-frame clones and is missing some. The table includes roughly 80,000 clones, approximately 87% detected once. The specimen was peripheral blood, collected 28 days after the second AZD1222 dose. The source is an adult who received the AZD1222 COVID-19 vaccine. Each CDR3 is given with its conserved first and last residue. A D gene is named only where the DNA matches it firmly. Clone size is shown for a subset of rows, as once, few, many or a class of expanded clone.

v_call: TRBV7-9; clone_size: -; j_call: TRBJ2-5; d_call: TRBD1; cdr3_nt: TGTGCCAGCAGCCCCTGGACAGGGGGAGAGACCCAGTACTTC; cdr3_aa: CASSPWTGGETQYF
v_call: TRBV3-1/TRBV3-2; clone_size: once; j_call: TRBJ1-2; d_call: TRBD1; cdr3_nt: TGTGCCAGCAGCCAGCTCCGGCAGGGGGCGGGCACCTTC; cdr3_aa: CASSQLRQGAGTF
v_call: TRBV3-1/TRBV3-2; clone_size: -; j_call: TRBJ1-1; d_call: -; cdr3_nt: TGTGCCAGCAGCCAACTACTACCAGGGGCTGAAGCTTTCTTT; cdr3_aa: CASSQLLPGAEAFF
v_call: TRBV18; clone_size: -; j_call: TRBJ1-5; d_call: -; cdr3_nt: TGTGCCAGCTCACCACCCCCCGGCGTCAGGGCGGGCAATCAGCCCCAGCATTTT; cdr3_aa: CASSPPPGVRAGNQPQHF
v_call: TRBV18; clone_size: -; j_call: TRBJ2-5; d_call: -; cdr3_nt: TGTGCCAGCTCACCTGGAGAGGGCCGGGAGACCCAGTACTTC; cdr3_aa: CASSPGEGRETQYF
v_call: TRBV3-1/TRBV3-2; clone_size: -; j_call: TRBJ1-5; d_call: TRBD1; cdr3_nt: TGTGCCAGCAGTCCACAGGGGTTGAGCAATCAGCCCCAGCATTTT; cdr3_aa: CASSPQGLSNQPQHF
v_call: TRBV18; clone_size: few; j_call: TRBJ1-6; d_call: -; cdr3_nt: TGTGCCAGCTCGCCAAAGGGGGGTTATGATTCACCCCTCCACTTT; cdr3_aa: CASSPKGGYDSPLHF
v_call: TRBV12-3/TRBV12-4; clone_size: -; j_call: TRBJ2-1; d_call: TRBD1; cdr3_nt: TGTGCCAGCACTCAACAGGGGTTTTACCAATTTTTCTTC; cdr3_aa: CASTQQGFYQFFF
v_call: TRBV6-5; clone_size: -; j_call: TRBJ1-5; d_call: -; cdr3_nt: TGTGCCAGCAGTATAACTTCGACGGGGGATCAGCCCCAGCATTTT; cdr3_aa: CASSITSTGDQPQHF
v_call: TRBV18; clone_size: -; j_call: TRBJ1-5; d_call: TRBD1; cdr3_nt: TGTGCCAGCTCACCACCAGGACAGGGTCCCCAGCCCCAGCATTTT; cdr3_aa: CASSPPGQGPQPQHF
v_call: TRBV7-2; clone_size: -; j_call: TRBJ1-4; d_call: -; cdr3_nt: TGTGCCAGCAGCTTAAGTTTACACCCAGGTCGTGTTAATGAAAAACTGTTTTTT; cdr3_aa: CASSLSLHPGRVNEKLFF
v_call: TRBV5-4; clone_size: -; j_call: TRBJ2-7; d_call: -; cdr3_nt: TGTGCCAGCAGCACTCCTTCGGGACCCTCCTACGAGCAGTACTTC; cdr3_aa: CASSTPSGPSYEQYF
v_call: TRBV7-9; clone_size: -; j_call: TRBJ2-5; d_call: -; cdr3_nt: TGTGCCAGCAGGTTTACCGACAACCAAGAGACCCAGTACTTC; cdr3_aa: CASRFTDNQETQYF
v_call: TRBV5-1; clone_size: -; j_call: TRBJ2-5; d_call: -; cdr3_nt: TGCGCCAGCAGCTTCGGGACCGGAGTCCTGGAGACCCAGTACTTC; cdr3_aa: CASSFGTGVLETQYF
v_call: TRBV21-1; clone_size: -; j_call: TRBJ1-1; d_call: -; cdr3_nt: TGTGCCAGCAGCCTTCGGACAGTGAACACTGAAGCTTTCTTT; cdr3_aa: CASSLRTVNTEAFF
v_call: TRBV30; clone_size: -; j_call: TRBJ2-7; d_call: -; cdr3_nt: TGTGCCTGGAGGGGAAGGGGTCCGACGTACTTC; cdr3_aa: CAWRGRGPTYF
v_call: TRBV5-1; clone_size: -; j_call: TRBJ2-7; d_call: TRBD1; cdr3_nt: TGCGCCAGCAGCTTGGCCGGGACAGGGGCACCCTACGAGCAGTACTTC; cdr3_aa: CASSLAGTGAPYEQYF
v_call: TRBV3-1/TRBV3-2; clone_size: -; j_call: TRBJ1-1; d_call: -; cdr3_nt: TGTGCCAGCAGCCCCAGGGGAGGGTTGAACACTGAAGCTTTCTTT; cdr3_aa: CASSPRGGLNTEAFF
v_call: TRBV11-1; clone_size: few; j_call: TRBJ1-1; d_call: -; cdr3_nt: TGTGCCAGCAGCCCCAGGGCTCGAACTGAAGCTTTCTTT; cdr3_aa: CASSPRARTEAFF
v_call: TRBV3-1/TRBV3-2; clone_size: -; j_call: TRBJ1-6; d_call: -; cdr3_nt: TGTGCCAGCAGCCAAGGGGTATTTAATTCACCCCTCCACTTT; cdr3_aa: CASSQGVFNSPLHF
v_call: TRBV29-1; clone_size: once; j_call: TRBJ2-1; d_call: TRBD2; cdr3_nt: TGCAGCGTTGAAGAGGGAGGGAGGAACTACAATGAGCAGTTCTTC; cdr3_aa: CSVEEGGRNYNEQFF
v_call: TRBV28; clone_size: -; j_call: TRBJ1-1; d_call: TRBD1; cdr3_nt: TGTGCCAGCAGGGACAGGAAGCCAGGGGCTTTCTTT; cdr3_aa: CASRDRKPGAFF
v_call: TRBV19; clone_size: -; j_call: TRBJ2-7; d_call: -; cdr3_nt: TGTGCCAGTAGTATTCTTTTGGGGCAGTTCTCCTACGAGCAGTACTTC; cdr3_aa: CASSILLGQFSYEQYF
v_call: TRBV18; clone_size: -; j_call: TRBJ1-5; d_call: -; cdr3_nt: TGTGCCAGCTCACCCCCAGGTGGGGAGGGAGGGCAGCCCCAGCATTTT; cdr3_aa: CASSPPGGEGGQPQHF
v_call: TRBV2; clone_size: -; j_call: TRBJ1-2; d_call: -; cdr3_nt: TGTGCCAGCAGTGGACCCCAGACGGAAACTAACTATGGCTACACCTTC; cdr3_aa: CASSGPQTETNYGYTF
v_call: TRBV5-1; clone_size: few; j_call: TRBJ2-1; d_call: -; cdr3_nt: TGCGCCAGCAGCTTGGGTCAGACCTACAATGAGCAGTTCTTC; cdr3_aa: CASSLGQTYNEQFF
v_call: TRBV2; clone_size: -; j_call: TRBJ1-5; d_call: -; cdr3_nt: TGTGCCAGCAATCAAGGGGCTAACAATCAGCCCCAGCATTTT; cdr3_aa: CASNQGANNQPQHF
v_call: TRBV19; clone_size: -; j_call: TRBJ2-1; d_call: -; cdr3_nt: TGTGCCAGTAGTATAGATTCAGGGGCAGGCCCTGCGAGGAATGAGCAGTTCTTC; cdr3_aa: CASSIDSGAGPARNEQFF
v_call: TRBV19; clone_size: -; j_call: TRBJ2-1; d_call: -; cdr3_nt: TGTGCCAGTAGCCCGGGACTCGCCTCCTACAATGAGCAGTTCTTC; cdr3_aa: CASSPGLASYNEQFF
v_call: TRBV28; clone_size: -; j_call: TRBJ2-1; d_call: -; cdr3_nt: TGTGCCAGCAGAGAGAATTACAATGAGCAGTTCTTC; cdr3_aa: CASRENYNEQFF
v_call: TRBV6-5; clone_size: -; j_call: TRBJ2-3; d_call: -; cdr3_nt: TGTGCCAGCAGCCAAAGGGGCCTAAGCACAGATACGCAGTATTTT; cdr3_aa: CASSQRGLSTDTQYF
v_call: TRBV4-3; clone_size: -; j_call: TRBJ2-3; d_call: TRBD1; cdr3_nt: TGCGCCAGCAGCCAGCAGCCTGATCCGGGACAGGGGTTGGCAGATACGCAGTATTTT; cdr3_aa: CASSQQPDPGQGLADTQYF
v_call: TRBV7-2; clone_size: once; j_call: TRBJ2-5; d_call: -; cdr3_nt: TGTGCCAGCAGCTTAGGAGGGGAAGAGACCCAGTACTTC; cdr3_aa: CASSLGGEETQYF